Following are 11 T cell receptor beta chains from one sample sequenced in a study of early T cells in non-severe SARS-CoV-2 infection. From the 5' RACE reads, TCRdb called clonotypes with MiXCR, one entry per CDR3 protein. The top ten hold 6.2% of the sample, which has about 27,000 distinct CDR3 sequences, more than 3.5% seen once. Sequenced material: whole blood. The receptors stem from an adult who was a healthcare worker with PCR-confirmed SARS-CoV-2 infection or an uninfected control (not recorded which).

At least ten counts were recorded for this clonotype. This chain connects TRBV5-1 to TRBJ1-5, with 8 bases that match TRBD1. This CDR3 is built from 14 residues. V gave up 4 bases and J gave up 4 bases; unmatched junction bases: 4. In germline, CDR1 is SGHRS, CDR2 YFSETQ. CDR3 nucleotide sequence: TGCGCCAGCAGCCCGGACAGGGATAATCAGCCCCAGCATTTT. Its translation is CASSPDRDNQPQHF.

This clonotype was counted many times. This chain connects TRBV20-1 to TRBJ2-1, with 8 bases fitting TRBD1. This CDR3 is 15 amino acids long. Trimming removed 3 bases from V and 9 bases from J; junction bases left unmatched: 13. CDR1 is DFQATT, CDR2 SNEGSKA, per germline (reference sequence). The CDR3 here is CSASRAGGLSGEQFF. DNA for the CDR3: TGCAGTGCTAGTAGGGCAGGGGGCCTTAGTGGTGAGCAGTTCTTC.

This clonotype was seen at least ten times. The rearrangement links TRBV29-1 to TRBJ1-1; D not resolved. CDR3 length equals 14 residues. The V and J ends lost 7 bases and 6 bases respectively, with 21 bases between them. Germline-derived CDR1 and CDR2 are SQVTM and ANQGSEA. For the CDR3, the DNA is TGCAGCGCCGAGTCCCCATATAAAGACGCTGAAGCTTTCTTT. It yields the protein CSAESPYKDAEAFF.

This clonotype counts as medium-sized. The V gene is TRBV24-1, the J gene TRBJ2-1; D remains ambiguous. With 6 bases removed from V and 6 bases from J, the gap between germline ends came to 5 bases. The CDR3 covers 11 residues. Looked up from germline, CDR1 is KGHDR and CDR2 is SFDVKD. CDR3 in DNA: TGTGCCACCAGTCAAGCCAATGAGCAGTTCTTC. It specifies CATSQANEQFF.

This clonotype was recorded at least ten times. The chain uses TRBV20-1 and TRBJ2-3; 9 nucleotides match TRBD2. Germline V gives CDR1 DFQATT, CDR2 SNEGSKA (reference sequence). Trimming removed 4 bases from V and 4 bases from J; junction bases left unmatched: 6. The CDR3 extends over 14 amino acids. DNA of the CDR3: TGCAGTGCTACTCTAGCGGGATCATCAGATACGCAGTATTTT. This gives the protein CSATLAGSSDTQYF.

This clonotype was seen a handful of times. The chain couples TRBV20-1 to TRBJ2-7; TRBD2 matches 10 bases. This CDR3 has 14 residues. The ends lost 5 bases at V and 6 bases at J; junction bases unmatched: 10. CDR1 is DFQATT, CDR2 SNEGSKA, per germline (reference sequence). The CDR3 DNA sequence: TGCAGTGCTGGTCTAGCGGGAGTCACACCCGAGCAGTACTTC. It is translated as CSAGLAGVTPEQYF.

This clonotype was observed at least ten times. The rearrangement uses TRBV20-1 and TRBJ2-1; TRBD2 matches 13 bases. Trimming removed 5 bases from V and 6 bases from J; junction bases left unmatched: 7. The V gene's germline CDR1 is DFQATT and CDR2 SNEGSKA (reference sequence). The CDR3 extends over 15 amino acids. CDR3 in amino acids: CSAHIGLAGVNEQFF. The CDR3 DNA reads as TGCAGTGCTCATATAGGACTAGCGGGAGTCAATGAGCAGTTCTTC.

This clonotype was detected many times. The CDR3 DNA sequence: TGTGCCAGCAGACTCGGGACCTGGCCCCTAAGTGAAAAACTGTTTTTT. Amino acids: CASRLGTWPLSEKLFF. This chain connects TRBV5-8 to TRBJ1-4; TRBD1 might be the D (5 bases). Per germline, CDR1 SGHTS and CDR2 YDEGEE. V lost 5 bases to trimming and J lost 7 bases, with 21 bases between them. This CDR3 region has 16 residues.

This clonotype was observed a single time. The chain has TRBV13 and TRBJ2-3, with D tentatively TRBD1 or TRBD2 (6 bases each). Trimming took 3 bases from V and 4 from J, leaving 14 bases between them. The length of the CDR3 is 15 residues. The germline CDR1 and CDR2 sequences are PRHDT and FYEKMQ (reference sequence). For the CDR3, the DNA is TGTGCCAGCAGCTTGACCGGGGGCCTCCCAGATACGCAGTATTTT. This codes for CASSLTGGLPDTQYF.

The chain is built from TRBV5-4 and TRBJ2-3, with 10 bases lining up with TRBD2. This CDR3 has 16 residues. The J segment lost 3 bases and the V segment lost 4 bases, leaving 8 bases of the junction unmatched. Germline V gene sequence: CDR1 SGHNT, CDR2 YYREEE (reference sequence). CDR3 in DNA: TGTGCCAGCAGCCGGTCGGCTAGCGGGAGAACAGATACGCAGTATTTT. It is translated as CASSRSASGRTDTQYF. The entire variable domain, with the rest obtained from reference TRBV5-4 and TRBJ2-3, is as follows: ETGVTQSPTHLIKTRGQQVTLRCSSQSGHNTVSWYQQALGQGPQFIFQYYREEENGRGNFPPRFSGLQFPNYSSELNVNALELDDSALYLCASSRSASGRTDTQYFGPGTRLTVL.

V and J are TRBV2 and TRBJ1-5; D gene unclear. CDR3 length equals 14 residues. V lost 3 bases and J 3 bases, leaving 9 bases between the germline ends. Germline V gene sequence: CDR1 SNHLY, CDR2 FYNNEI. The CDR3 is CASSELGINQPQHF. DNA of the CDR3: TGTGCCAGCAGTGAGTTGGGGATCAATCAGCCCCAGCATTTT.